The sequence of this T cell receptor (beta chain) was determined in a study of regulatory T cells in long-lasting Graves disease. Both iRepertoire HTBI primers and Arm-PCR of CDR3 regions were used to build the TCR beta libraries. TCRdb re-analysed the multiplex PCR reads in MiXCR, keeping a single row per CDR3 protein. The top ten hold approximately 17% of the sample, which has approximately 360,000 distinct CDR3 sequences, approximately 12% seen once. This clonotype was counted many times. Stated time point: newly diagnosed GD, antithyroid drugs for less than 3 months. Extracted RNA from PBMCs served as the source of the TCR library. The CDR3 sequence is 18 residues long. Trimming pared 5 bases from V and 4 bases from J, leaving 24 bases between. Germline V gene sequence: CDR1 SGHTA, CDR2 FQGTGA. This same sample was also taken into another study, of T cells in Graves' hyperthyroidism and ophthalmopathy.

This clonotype was sampled from a woman aged 18 to 35 with Graves disease. This rearrangement joins TRBV7-3 to TRBJ2-1; D is unclear. Specimen: peripheral blood mononuclear cells (PBMCs), collected at new diagnosis, from a patient treated with antithyroid drugs. The CDR3 nucleotides read TGTGCCAGCAGCCGTGCTGACCATAAATACCCGAATTACAATGAGCAGTTCTTC. It encodes CASSRADHKYPNYNEQFF.